Shown below are 11 T cell receptor beta chains from a single sample sequenced in a study of cytomegalovirus exposure and HLA in healthy donors. The study ran its PCR with 60 Vbeta and 13 Jbeta primers. The data were produced by immunoSEQ multiplex PCR, yet TCRdb's version contains in-frame clones alone and is incomplete. This sample has about 120,000 clones; 55% to 65% occur once, and the top ten carry 8% to 9.5%. Sample: PBMCs. All receptors come from a woman aged 40-49 years in good health and CMV-seropositive.

V usage is TRBV5-4 and J usage is TRBJ1-2, with TRBD1 identical over 12 bases. This CDR3 has 16 residues. After removal of 5 bases from V and 2 bases from J, the junction contained 7 bases not matched to a gene. CDR1 and CDR2 from the germline V gene are SGHNT and YYREEE (reference sequence). Here the CDR3 DNA reads TGTGCCAGCAGTTCCGGGACAGGGGGCAGGAACTATGGCTACACCTTC. Translated, it gives CASSSGTGGRNYGYTF.

The J gene is TRBJ2-3, the V gene TRBV29-1, with TRBD2 matching over 9 bases. V trimming: 4 bases; J trimming: 13 bases; junction bases outside the gene matches: 12. CDR3 length: 13 amino acids. The V gene's germline CDR1 is SQVTM and CDR2 ANQGSEA. The CDR3 spells CSVGGTSPVEKYF. Here the CDR3 DNA reads TGCAGCGTTGGGGGGACTAGCCCTGTTGAAAAGTATTTT.

The chain recombines TRBV29-1 with TRBJ2-3, with D perhaps matching TRBD2 (5 bases). V was shortened by 4 bases and J by 2 bases, with 19 bases between the two germline ends. CDR3 length: 16 residues. Per the germline V gene, CDR1 is SQVTM and CDR2 is ANQGSEA. DNA for the CDR3: TGCAGCGTTGTGGTGTGGGAGCGCCTCAACACAGATACGCAGTATTTT. Protein: CSVVVWERLNTDTQYF.

The rearrangement links TRBV23-1 to TRBJ2-6, with D perhaps matching TRBD1 (5 bases). TRBV23-1 is flagged as an ORF with uncertain function. The CDR3 totals 17 residues. Deletions cut 2 bases from V and 0 bases from J, with 11 bases between. The CDR3 sequence is CASSQPSGSSGANVLTF. CDR3 DNA sequence: TGCGCCAGCAGTCAACCATCAGGGTCCTCTGGGGCCAACGTCCTGACTTTC.

The chain employs TRBV5-1 and TRBJ1-1; weak D call: TRBD1 (5 bases). V was pared by 5 bases and J by 5 bases, with 10 bases between. CDR3 length equals 12 residues. Germline assignment: CDR1 SGHRS and CDR2 YFSETQ. The CDR3 loop is CASRGGRTEAFF. Here the CDR3 DNA reads TGCGCCAGCAGGGGGGGGAGAACTGAAGCTTTCTTT. Variable domain in full (rest from reference TRBV5-1 and TRBJ1-1): KAGVTQTPRYLIKTRGQQVTLSCSPISGHRSVSWYQQTPGQGLQFLFEYFSETQRNKGNFPGRFSGRQFSNSRSEMNVSTLELGDSALYLCASRGGRTEAFFGQGTRLTVV.

The chain joins TRBV7-2 to TRBJ2-5, with 7 bases aligning to TRBD2. The CDR3 runs 14 residues. Losses at the gene ends were 0 bases for V and 5 bases for J; bases not matched to a gene: 3. CDR1 and CDR2 (germline): SGHTA, FQGNSA. The CDR3 sequence is CASSLANSGETQYF. The CDR3 DNA reads TGTGCCAGCAGCTTAGCAAATAGCGGGGAGACCCAGTACTTC.

This clone was found once. The chain recombines TRBV10-1 with TRBJ2-2; possible D gene TRBD1, 5 bases. This CDR3 contains 16 residues. Trimming left V 8 bases short and J 6 bases short, with 22 bases between. CDR1 and CDR2 from the germline V gene are WNHNN and SYGVQD (reference sequence). CDR3: CASLLPFSRAPGELFF. The DNA of the CDR3 is TGCGCCAGCCTCCTCCCTTTTAGCAGGGCGCCCGGGGAGCTGTTTTTT.

The chain joins TRBV25-1 to TRBJ2-3; 7 bases fit TRBD2. Germline lookup yields CDR1 MGHDK and CDR2 SYGVNS. The CDR3 length is 17 residues. V lost 3 bases to trimming and J lost 0 bases; unmatched junction nucleotides: 9. CDR3 loop: CASSEARLAESTDTQYF. CDR3 coding DNA: TGTGCCAGCAGTGAGGCACGACTAGCAGAAAGCACAGATACGCAGTATTTT.

This clone was observed a single time. The junction departs from the called germline gene at one end, perhaps through a read error. The chain is built from TRBV25-1 and TRBJ2-5; 10 positions match TRBD1. The end of the DNA fits TRBJ2-7 better, so the J call may be wrong. The CDR3 contains 16 residues. CDR1 and CDR2 from the germline V gene are MGHDK and SYGVNS. DNA of the CDR3: TGTGTCAGCAGTGACCCCCGGGACAGGGGCTCCTACGAGCAGTACTTC. Protein sequence: CVSSDPRDRGSYEQYF.

The chain is built from TRBV19 and TRBJ2-1; a weak D match, TRBD1 (6 bases). Germline loops: CDR1 LNHDA, CDR2 SQIVND (reference sequence). Trimming took 3 bases from V and 5 from J, leaving 14 bases between them. The CDR3 length is 15 residues. The CDR3 nucleotides read TGTGCCAGTAGTATTGGGCAGGGGACGAACAATGAGCAGTTCTTC. It codes for CASSIGQGTNNEQFF.

The chain employs TRBV6-5 and TRBJ2-3, with 7 bases that match TRBD2. The germline CDR1 and CDR2 sequences are MNHEY and SVGAGI. V trimming: 6 bases; J trimming: 2 bases; junction bases outside the gene matches: 8. CDR3 length: 15 residues. Written as DNA, the CDR3 is TGTGCCAGCAGCTGGGGAGCGGGACCCACAGATACGCAGTATTTT. It encodes CASSWGAGPTDTQYF.